Listed below are T cell receptor beta chains from one sample, sequenced in a study of graft-versus-host responses after intestinal transplantation. Sequencing used immunoSEQ multiplex PCR; TCRdb keeps in-frame clones, though not all of them. In the table there are roughly 56,000 clones, around 90% of which are singletons. Sequenced here: PBMCs, sampled about 120 days after intestinal transplantation. Receptor source: a human patient who received an intestinal transplant, so some T cells may come from the graft donor. Both conserved end residues are part of each CDR3. Fields, in order: V gene, CDR3 protein.

v_gene: TRBV10-2
CDR3aa: CASSDRYRDSGETNEKLFF

v_gene: TRBV5-1
CDR3aa: CASSWVGGTNEKLFF

v_gene: TRBV29-1
CDR3aa: CSVPGTSGTSTDTQYF

v_gene: TRBV19
CDR3aa: CASSHGTYNEQFF

v_gene: TRBV29-1
CDR3aa: CSVLTGGRAEAFF

v_gene: TRBV27
CDR3aa: CASQEGTSQREQYF

v_gene: TRBV5-4
CDR3aa: CASSHGTGVGATNEKLFF

v_gene: TRBV5-1
CDR3aa: CASSLSSGGRETQYF

v_gene: TRBV7-9
CDR3aa: CASLKGTDEKLFF

v_gene: TRBV18
CDR3aa: CASSPASTDTQYF

v_gene: TRBV11-1
CDR3aa: CASSPRGDRVYGYTF

v_gene: TRBV4-1
CDR3aa: CASGLQTSYEQYF

v_gene: TRBV5-4
CDR3aa: CASSLVGAETQYF

v_gene: TRBV5-4
CDR3aa: CASSLGGVGNTIYF

v_gene: TRBV5-1
CDR3aa: CASSLPPSGRTGELFF

v_gene: TRBV7-3
CDR3aa: CASSLMGTSGGEQFF

v_gene: TRBV10-2
CDR3aa: CASSFAFSYEQYF

v_gene: TRBV7-8
CDR3aa: CASSFDRQGAQYEQYF

v_gene: TRBV5-1
CDR3aa: CASSLNGAYQETQYF

v_gene: TRBV9
CDR3aa: CASSPRGGQTGEKLFF

v_gene: TRBV7-9
CDR3aa: CASSLGVGQNTEAFF

v_gene: TRBV27
CDR3aa: CASSFGQGWAQYF

v_gene: TRBV5-1
CDR3aa: CASSLGGGTGVTGELFF

v_gene: TRBV5-6
CDR3aa: CASSAQGEEQYF

v_gene: TRBV4-1
CDR3aa: CASSQDTGETEAFF

v_gene: TRBV4-2
CDR3aa: CASSQAGQGPYEQYF